Below, 26 T cell receptor beta chains from the same sample are listed, as sequenced in a study of shared clonotypes between healthy human individuals. Libraries were prepared by immunoSEQ multiplex PCR; TCRdb keeps only in-frame clonotypes and omits some of them. Among 2 million to 2.5 million clones listed, roughly 95% were seen once. Naive CD8 populations comprised CD45RO-negative cells positively selected for CCR7, excluding terminally differentiated effector memory CD45RA+ cells. The sequencing sample was made of naive CD8+ T cells sorted from blood. Receptors were obtained from a man younger than 35 in good health.

Details on this clone: The sample contains more than one DNA sequence encoding this CDR3. J is TRBJ1-1 and V is TRBV27; D is unclear. The V gene's germline CDR1 is MNHEY and CDR2 SMNVEV (reference sequence). CDR3 length: 11 residues. V shed 6 bases and J shed 5 bases, with 7 bases lying between them. CDR3 region: CASRVGTEAFF. Here the CDR3 DNA reads TGTGCCAGCAGGGTGGGGACTGAAGCTTTCTTT.

This chain links TRBV4-3 with TRBJ2-1; 7 bases line up with TRBD2. Losses at the gene ends were 0 bases for V and 7 bases for J; bases not matched to a gene: 12. Per germline, CDR1 LGHNA and CDR2 YSLEER. The CDR3 is 17 amino acids. Here the CDR3 reads CASSQDRGAGFYNEQFF. CDR3 nucleotide sequence: TGCGCCAGCAGCCAAGATCGCGGAGCGGGATTTTATAATGAGCAGTTCTTC.

The chain is built from TRBV7-9 and TRBJ2-5; 9 bases are a match to TRBD1. The CDR3 totals 14 residues. Looked up from germline, CDR1 is SEHNR and CDR2 is FQNEAQ (reference sequence). Losses at the gene ends were 4 bases for V and 4 bases for J; bases not matched to a gene: 4. CDR3 region: CASSSQGAAETQYF. The CDR3 DNA reads as TGTGCCAGCAGCTCACAGGGGGCAGCAGAGACCCAGTACTTC.

This chain uses TRBV5-5 with TRBJ2-7; TRBD2 matches at 12 bases. CDR3 length equals 17 residues. Germline V gene data show CDR1 as SGHKS and CDR2 as YYEKEE (reference sequence). With V trimmed by 0 bases and J by 3 bases, 7 bases remained unmatched. The DNA of the CDR3 is TGTGCCAGCAGCTTGGGATCGACTAGCGGGGGATACTACGAGCAGTACTTC. It translates to CASSLGSTSGGYYEQYF. Combining the CDR3 with reference TRBV5-5 and TRBJ2-7 gives the whole variable domain DAGVTQSPTHLIKTRGQQVTLRCSPISGHKSVSWYQQVLGQGPQFIFQYYEKEERGRGNFPDRFSARQFPNYSSELNVNALLLGDSALYLCASSLGSTSGGYYEQYFGPGTRLTVT.

Comment on this clone: Other DNA sequences in this specimen translate into the identical CDR3. This chain links TRBV5-6 with TRBJ2-3; D is perhaps TRBD1 (5 bases). The CDR3 extends over 12 amino acids. Trimming cost V 3 bases and J 4 bases, with 6 bases left between them. Germline loops: CDR1 SGHDT, CDR2 YYEEEE. CDR3: CASSWGSDTQYF. In DNA, the CDR3 is TGTGCCAGCAGCTGGGGCTCAGATACGCAGTATTTT.

This clone occurred once. J is TRBJ2-1 and V is TRBV10-2; 9 nucleotides agree with TRBD2. After removal of 4 bases from V and 4 bases from J, the junction contained 5 bases not matched to a gene. Germline CDR1 and CDR2: WSHSY and SAAADI. CDR3 size: 15 residues. In DNA form, the CDR3 reads TGCGCCAGCAGTGTCTTAGCGGGGGTATACAATGAGCAGTTCTTC. Its protein is CASSVLAGVYNEQFF.

In the case of this clone: Other DNA sequences in this specimen translate into the identical CDR3. The chain uses TRBV7-2 and TRBJ1-3; D gene ambiguous. The CDR3 sequence is 11 residues long. With 1 base removed from V and 5 bases from J, the gap between germline ends came to 0 bases. Germline-derived CDR1 and CDR2 are SGHTA and FQGNSA. The chain's CDR3 is CASSLGNTIYF. CDR3 DNA sequence: TGTGCCAGCAGCTTAGGAAACACCATATATTTT.

The CDR3 loop reads CASSPLQGATDTQYF. CDR3 DNA: TGTGCCAGCAGCCCTTTACAGGGGGCAACAGATACGCAGTATTTT. The chain combines TRBV6-5 with TRBJ2-3; 9 bases match TRBD1. Germline CDR1 reads MNHEY; CDR2 reads SVGAGI. Trimming took 6 bases from V and 3 from J; bases not matched to a gene: 7. This CDR3 comprises 15 residues.

V gene TRBV4-1 combines with J gene TRBJ1-1; D unclear. The CDR3 consists of 16 residues. The germline V gene encodes CDR1 MGHRA and CDR2 YSYEKL. Trimming took off 1 base at V and 4 bases at J, with 16 bases between the two ends. The CDR3 sequence is CASSQGNQGYSTEAFF. CDR3 DNA sequence: TGCGCCAGCAGCCAAGGGAATCAAGGGTACAGCACTGAAGCTTTCTTT.

V usage is TRBV5-6 and J usage is TRBJ2-7; 7 nucleotides agree with TRBD1. CDR1 SGHDT and CDR2 YYEEEE come from the germline V gene. The CDR3 is made up of 14 amino acids. Losses at the gene ends were 4 bases for V and 2 bases for J; bases not matched to a gene: 6. CDR3: CASSDWDRTYEQYF. The CDR3 DNA is TGTGCCAGCAGCGATTGGGACAGAACCTACGAGCAGTACTTC.

The chain carries TRBV10-1 and TRBJ1-4; TRBD1 is a possible D gene (6 bases). This CDR3 is 16 amino acids long. Looked up from germline, CDR1 is WNHNN and CDR2 is SYGVQD (reference sequence). V lost 0 bases and J lost 7, with 15 bases in between. The CDR3: CASSESIGGSSEKLFF. CDR3 bases: TGCGCCAGCAGTGAGTCGATTGGGGGCTCTAGTGAAAAACTGTTTTTT.

The V gene is TRBV7-9, the J gene TRBJ2-2; D ambiguous. The CDR3 is 15 residues long. The germline CDR1 and CDR2 sequences are SEHNR and FQNEAQ (reference sequence). V lost 0 bases and J 6 bases, leaving 11 bases between the germline ends. CDR3 DNA: TGTGCCAGCAGCTTAGCCTTAGCTAGTGCCGGGGAGCTGTTTTTT. Translating it yields CASSLALASAGELFF.

This chain connects TRBV27 to TRBJ1-2, with TRBD1 matching over 12 bases. This CDR3 spans 16 amino acids. V lost 4 bases to trimming and J lost 4 bases; unmatched junction nucleotides: 7. Germline assignment: CDR1 MNHEY and CDR2 SMNVEV (reference sequence). The CDR3 coding sequence is TGTGCCAGCAGTTCAACCGGGACAGGGGGCAGCTATGGCTACACCTTC. Protein sequence: CASSSTGTGGSYGYTF.

The genes are TRBV7-2 and TRBJ2-1; 7 positions match TRBD1. With 6 bases clipped from V and 0 bases from J, the junction kept 2 bases outside the gene matches. The CDR3 has 14 amino acids. Germline V gene sequence: CDR1 SGHTA, CDR2 FQGNSA. The CDR3 sequence: CASRGTDSYNEQFF. As DNA, the CDR3 is TGTGCCAGCAGGGGGACAGACTCCTACAATGAGCAGTTCTTC. Full variable domain (missing parts from reference TRBV7-2 and TRBJ2-1): GAGVSQSPSNKVTEKGKDVELRCDPISGHTALYWYRQSLGQGLEFLIYFQGNSAPDKSGLPSDRFSAERTGGSVSTLTIQRTQQEDSAVYLCASRGTDSYNEQFFGPGTRLTVL.

DNA for the CDR3: TGTGCCAGCAGCTTAAAAGGGACAGGGTACGAGCAGTACTTC. This codes for CASSLKGTGYEQYF. The rearrangement links TRBV7-8 to TRBJ2-7; TRBD1 matches at 9 bases. Germline V CDR1 and CDR2: SGHVS, FQNEAQ. Unmatched junction bases numbered 3, after V lost 2 bases and J lost 4 bases. The CDR3 sequence is 14 residues long.

The chain is built from TRBV7-2 and TRBJ2-3; possibly TRBD2 for D (6 bases). Looked up from germline, CDR1 is SGHTA and CDR2 is FQGNSA. V was shortened by 0 bases and J by 0 bases, with 22 bases between the two germline ends. The CDR3 has 20 amino acids. CDR3 sequence: CASSLATPWDLATSTDTQYF. CDR3 coding DNA: TGTGCCAGCAGCTTAGCAACCCCCTGGGACCTAGCGACAAGCACAGATACGCAGTATTTT.

This chain connects TRBV5-5 to TRBJ2-7, with D possibly matching TRBD2 (6 bases). The V and J ends lost 0 bases and 7 bases respectively, with 8 bases between them. This CDR3 contains 12 residues. Germline CDR1 is SGHKS and CDR2 is YYEKEE (reference sequence). CDR3 sequence: CASSLGGAEQYF. CDR3 sequence (DNA): TGTGCCAGCAGCTTGGGCGGGGCAGAGCAGTACTTC.

The gene calls are TRBV7-9 and TRBJ2-1; 14 nucleotides align to TRBD2. Germline V CDR1 and CDR2: SEHNR, FQNEAQ (reference sequence). Trimming cost V 4 bases and J 0 bases; bases outside gene matches: 8. The CDR3 is 19 amino acids. The CDR3 DNA sequence: TGTGCCAGCAGCTCGGGACTAGCGGGAGCGGGGAGCTCCTACAATGAGCAGTTCTTC. Its protein product is CASSSGLAGAGSSYNEQFF.

The chain employs TRBV7-3 and TRBJ2-7; 9 bases are a match to TRBD2. V lost 5 bases to trimming and J lost 5 bases; unmatched junction nucleotides: 4. The CDR3 contains 13 residues. Germline CDR1 is SGHTA and CDR2 is FQGTGA. Here the CDR3 reads CASSPSGGHEQYF. The CDR3 bases are TGTGCCAGCAGCCCAAGCGGGGGGCACGAGCAGTACTTC.

This chain uses TRBV13 with TRBJ2-3; D gene ambiguous. Trimming took off 5 bases at V and 2 bases at J, with 8 bases between the two ends. Germline CDR1 and CDR2: PRHDT and FYEKMQ (reference sequence). The CDR3 consists of 13 residues. The chain's CDR3 is CASSPITTDTQYF. Here the CDR3 DNA reads TGTGCCAGCAGCCCCATTACCACAGATACGCAGTATTTT.

The chain uses TRBV2 and TRBJ2-7; perhaps TRBD1 as D (5 bases). CDR1 and CDR2 (germline): SNHLY, FYNNEI. CDR3 size: 12 residues. V gave up 11 bases and J gave up 3 bases, with 14 bases separating them. CDR3 DNA sequence: TGTGCCGTCCAAGAGACAGTCTACGAGCAGTACTTC. This sequence encodes CAVQETVYEQYF.

This clone appeared a single time. This rearrangement joins TRBV5-1 to TRBJ2-2; unclear D gene. Germline V lookup: CDR1 SGHRS, CDR2 YFSETQ. The length of the CDR3 is 17 residues. The germline V and J ends were trimmed by 0 bases and 6 bases, with 18 bases remaining between them. Here the CDR3 reads CASSLARSAAPSGELFF. The CDR3 coding sequence is TGCGCCAGCAGCTTGGCCAGGTCGGCGGCCCCATCCGGGGAGCTGTTTTTT.

The V gene is TRBV4-1, the J gene TRBJ1-1; 8 bases match TRBD1. The CDR3 spans 15 residues. Germline loops: CDR1 MGHRA, CDR2 YSYEKL. With 6 bases clipped from V and 3 bases from J, the junction kept 9 bases outside the gene matches. The chain's CDR3 is CASRPDRAGDTEAFF. In DNA form, the CDR3 reads TGCGCCAGCAGACCGGACAGGGCCGGGGACACTGAAGCTTTCTTT.

This clone was seen a few times. The V gene is TRBV18, the J gene TRBJ1-5; D remains unclear. Germline CDR1 is KGHSH and CDR2 is LQKENI. The CDR3 has 16 amino acids. V lost 2 bases and J 0 bases, leaving 11 bases between the germline ends. For the CDR3, the DNA is TGTGCCAGCTCACCAGTCGAAGGGAGTAGCAATCAGCCCCAGCATTTT. It encodes CASSPVEGSSNQPQHF.

This chain joins TRBV2 and TRBJ1-2, with unresolved D. Trimming pared 7 bases from V and 6 bases from J, leaving 12 bases between. The CDR3 is 12 amino acids. The germline CDR1 and CDR2 sequences are SNHLY and FYNNEI. For the CDR3, the DNA is TGTGCCAGCATAGAGGCTGGCAATGGCTACACCTTC. It specifies CASIEAGNGYTF.

V and J are TRBV19 and TRBJ2-7; 9 bases agree with TRBD2. CDR1 LNHDA and CDR2 SQIVND come from the germline V gene (reference sequence). The CDR3 runs to 14 residues. The V and J ends lost 6 bases and 1 base, in that order; junction bases with no gene match: 4. The CDR3 reads CASRGAGGSYEQYF. The DNA of the CDR3 is TGTGCCAGTAGAGGAGCGGGGGGATCCTACGAGCAGTACTTC.